Below are 23 T cell receptor beta chains sequenced from a single sample in a study of identical twins. MiXCR was run by TCRdb on the 5' RACE reads, yielding one entry per CDR3 protein. The table shows about 810,000 distinct CDR3 sequences, with 10% to 15% occurring only once. These data also formed part of another study, on yellow fever vaccine responses in identical twins.

The sequenced material came from PBMCs. The origin of the receptors is a woman between 18 and 29 years old in good health.

The chain has TRBV27 and TRBJ2-2; 15 bases fit TRBD2. Germline CDR1 MNHEY, CDR2 SMNVEV (reference sequence). The junction had 4 bases not matched to a gene; V was cut back by 6 bases and J by 5 bases. There are 16 residues in the CDR3. CDR3 amino acids: CASSWGTSGRTGELFF. CDR3 bases: TGTGCCAGCAGCTGGGGGACTAGCGGGAGGACCGGGGAGCTGTTTTTT.

This clonotype was observed a few times. This rearrangement joins TRBV7-8 to TRBJ2-5, with D uncertain. Per the germline V gene, CDR1 is SGHVS and CDR2 is FQNEAQ. This CDR3 comprises 18 residues. V was cut by 0 bases and J by 2 bases, with 19 bases left in between. CDR3 nucleotide sequence: TGTGCCAGCAGCTTAGCGAATACTTTTTTACGGCGGCAAGAGACCCAGTACTTC. Its translation: CASSLANTFLRRQETQYF. Drawing the rest from reference TRBV7-8 and TRBJ2-5, the complete variable domain is GAGVSQSPRYKVAKRGQDVALRCDPISGHVSLFWYQQALGQGPEFLTYFQNEAQLDKSGLPSDRFFAERPEGSVSTLKIQRTQQEDSAVYLCASSLANTFLRRQETQYFGPGTRLLVL.

This clonotype has ten or more counts. J is TRBJ2-3 and V is TRBV7-9; TRBD2 might be the D (5 bases). The CDR3 sequence is 13 residues long. CDR1 SEHNR and CDR2 FQNEAQ come from the germline V gene (reference sequence). The V end lost 5 bases, the J end lost 5 bases, and 11 bases lay between the germline ends. CDR3 bases: TGTGCCAGCAGCCGGGATATCCAAGATACGCAGTATTTT. It yields the protein CASSRDIQDTQYF.

This clonotype was counted only a few times. V usage is TRBV6-5 and J usage is TRBJ2-5, with TRBD2 identical over 8 bases. Per the germline V gene, CDR1 is MNHEY and CDR2 is SVGAGI. Trimming removed 2 bases from V and 4 bases from J; junction bases left unmatched: 3. The CDR3 covers 14 residues. CDR3 nucleotides: TGTGCCAGCAGTTACCGCGGGGGGCCAGAGACCCAGTACTTC. Its translation: CASSYRGGPETQYF.

This sequence joins TRBV12-5 and TRBJ1-1; 10 bases are shared with TRBD1. The trim removed 5 bases at V and 1 base at J, leaving 7 bases unmatched. In germline, CDR1 is LGHNT, CDR2 FRNRAP. This CDR3 has 16 residues. The CDR3 coding sequence is TGTGCTAGTGGTCACGCCCGGGACAGGGGGAACACTGAAGCTTTCTTT. This codes for CASGHARDRGNTEAFF.

This rearrangement joins TRBV20-1 to TRBJ2-5; TRBD2 is a possible D gene (5 bases). Trimming cost V 4 bases and J 1 base, with 10 bases left between them. CDR3 size: 13 residues. CDR1 and CDR2 (germline): DFQATT, SNEGSKA (reference sequence). The DNA of the CDR3 is TGCAGTGCTAAACGGGAAATCCAAGAGACCCAGTACTTC. Translation: CSAKREIQETQYF.

CDR3 DNA: TGTGCCAGCAGCTTAGGGATTACGGTTAACACCGGGGAGCTGTTTTTT. Protein sequence: CASSLGITVNTGELFF. This chain joins TRBV11-3 and TRBJ2-2; no firm D call. This CDR3 spans 16 amino acids. V lost 1 base, J lost 2 bases, and 11 bases lay in between. The germline V gene encodes CDR1 SGHNT and CDR2 YENEEA.

V and J are TRBV7-2 and TRBJ2-2; TRBD2 aligns across 8 bases. The CDR3 runs to 17 residues. V gave up 2 bases and J gave up 7 bases; unmatched junction bases: 12. Germline assignment: CDR1 SGHTA and CDR2 FQGNSA. DNA of the CDR3: TGTGCCAGCAGCTTAACTCCGGGACTAGGGGGAGACGGGGAGCTGTTTTTT. This translates into CASSLTPGLGGDGELFF. Full variable domain (rest looked up from reference TRBV7-2 and TRBJ2-2): GAGVSQSPSNKVTEKGKDVELRCDPISGHTALYWYRQSLGQGLEFLIYFQGNSAPDKSGLPSDRFSAERTGGSVSTLTIQRTQQEDSAVYLCASSLTPGLGGDGELFFGEGSRLTVL.

The sample holds a few counts of this clonotype. The V and J genes are TRBV5-4 and TRBJ1-2, with D tentatively TRBD1 (5 bases). V lost 4 bases and J 4 bases, leaving 11 bases between the germline ends. Germline CDR1 SGHNT, CDR2 YYREEE (reference sequence). CDR3 length equals 13 residues. CDR3 region: CASSGGRLYGYTF. CDR3 nucleotides: TGTGCCAGCAGCGGGGGAAGACTCTATGGCTACACCTTC.

DNA for the CDR3: TGTGCCAGCAGCGTAGAAGCGGGAGGAGGCTACGAGCAGTACTTC. Translated, it gives CASSVEAGGGYEQYF. The rearrangement links TRBV9 to TRBJ2-7, with 9 positions matching TRBD2. Germline CDR1 reads SGDLS; CDR2 reads YYNGEE. V was clipped by 0 bases and J by 3 bases; unmatched bases: 4. The CDR3 has 15 residues.

This clonotype was counted many times. This chain connects TRBV20-1 to TRBJ2-5; 8 bases are a match to TRBD1. This CDR3 is 15 amino acids long. CDR1 is DFQATT, CDR2 SNEGSKA, per germline (reference sequence). The ends lost 6 bases at V and 1 base at J; junction bases unmatched: 10. CDR3 bases: TGCAGTGCCCAAGACAGGGGAAGGGGCCAAGAGACCCAGTACTTC. It encodes CSAQDRGRGQETQYF.

The V and J genes are TRBV2 and TRBJ2-3; 8 bases are a match to TRBD2. The CDR3 extends over 15 amino acids. V lost 5 bases and J lost 4; bases outside the gene matches: 8. The germline gives CDR1 SNHLY, CDR2 FYNNEI. The CDR3 sequence is CASSTGTSPSDTQYF. DNA of the CDR3: TGTGCCAGCAGTACCGGGACTAGTCCTTCAGATACGCAGTATTTT. Using reference TRBV2 and TRBJ2-3 for the parts outside the CDR3, the full variable domain is EPEVTQTPSHQVTQMGQEVILRCVPISNHLYFYWYRQILGQKVEFLVSFYNNEISEKSEIFDDQFSVERPDGSNFTLKIRSTKLEDSAMYFCASSTGTSPSDTQYFGPGTRLTVL.

Many counts were recorded for this clonotype. V and J are TRBV21-1 and TRBJ1-1. TRBV21-1 is shown as a pseudogene. The CDR3 runs 11 residues. CDR3 protein: CASSLLGCAFF. For the CDR3, the DNA is TGTGCCAGCAGCCTCCTCGGGTGTGCTTTCTTT.

V is TRBV9 and J is TRBJ2-3; the D call may be TRBD1 or TRBD2 (6 bases each). Between the trimmed V and J ends, which lost 3 bases and 5 bases, there was a span of 25 bases. Germline CDR1 is SGDLS and CDR2 is YYNGEE. The CDR3 runs 18 residues. Here the CDR3 reads CASSEALGGPSIRDTQYF. The DNA of the CDR3 is TGTGCCAGCAGCGAAGCCCTAGGGGGGCCGAGTATAAGAGATACGCAGTATTTT.

The chain joins TRBV6-1 to TRBJ1-5; 9 bases are a match to TRBD1. There are 15 residues in the CDR3. Per the germline V gene, CDR1 is MNHNS and CDR2 is SASEGT. The trim removed 6 bases at V and 1 base at J, leaving 4 bases unmatched. The CDR3 is CASRGGTGSNQPQHF. DNA for the CDR3: TGTGCCAGCAGGGGCGGGACAGGGAGCAATCAGCCCCAGCATTTT.

This clonotype was counted a few times. V usage is TRBV28 and J usage is TRBJ2-3; 7 bases fit TRBD1. Trimming took 4 bases from V and 1 from J; bases not matched to a gene: 8. Germline V lookup: CDR1 MDHEN, CDR2 SYDVKM. The CDR3 sequence is 16 residues long. This CDR3 is CASSSGQFIGTDTQYF. The CDR3 region has the DNA TGTGCCAGCAGTTCGGGACAGTTCATTGGCACAGATACGCAGTATTTT.

This clonotype showed up just a few times. V is TRBV7-2 and J is TRBJ2-1, with unresolved D. The CDR3 covers 12 residues. Germline loops: CDR1 SGHTA, CDR2 FQGNSA. The germline V and J ends were trimmed by 2 bases and 9 bases, with 8 bases remaining between them. The CDR3 spells CASSLSSFEQFF. CDR3 DNA sequence: TGTGCCAGCAGCTTATCGTCGTTTGAGCAGTTCTTC.

This clonotype was observed a handful of times. This chain uses TRBV6-1 with TRBJ1-5; possibly TRBD1 for D (6 bases). Germline CDR1 and CDR2: MNHNS and SASEGT. V lost 4 bases and J lost 2, with 15 bases in between. The length of the CDR3 is 16 residues. CDR3 in DNA: TGTGCCAGCAGTGCCCTGGGGGGGCCGGGCAATCAGCCCCAGCATTTT. This sequence encodes CASSALGGPGNQPQHF.

This clonotype was counted between two and nine times. V is TRBV27 and J is TRBJ2-1; D possibly matches TRBD1 or TRBD2 (7 bases each). This CDR3 has 14 amino acids. Trimming took off 0 bases at V and 7 bases at J, with 10 bases between the two ends. Germline V gene sequence: CDR1 MNHEY, CDR2 SMNVEV (reference sequence). The CDR3 is CASSLSRGGNEQFF. In nucleotides, the CDR3 is TGTGCCAGCAGTTTATCCAGGGGGGGGAATGAGCAGTTCTTC.

The sample holds many counts of this clonotype. The rearrangement links TRBV3-1 to TRBJ2-1, with 8 bases that match TRBD2. The CDR3 covers 15 residues. The germline gives CDR1 LGHDT, CDR2 YNNKEL (reference sequence). Germline trimming cut 1 base from V and 4 bases from J; bases unmatched to any gene: 3. As DNA, the CDR3 is TGTGCCAGCAGCCAAGCGGGAGGGAGGTACAATGAGCAGTTCTTC. This codes for CASSQAGGRYNEQFF.

This clonotype occurred many times. The J gene is TRBJ2-2, the V gene TRBV5-1; D ambiguous. Germline CDR1 SGHRS, CDR2 YFSETQ. This CDR3 spans 15 amino acids. Deletions cut 1 base from V and 4 bases from J, with 11 bases between. The CDR3 region has the DNA TGCGCCAGCAGCTTGCGACTCCGCGGCACCGGGGAGCTGTTTTTT. Its protein is CASSLRLRGTGELFF.

The chain is built from TRBV4-1 and TRBJ2-3, with D unresolved. The CDR3 loop spans 15 amino acids. From germline, CDR1 is MGHRA and CDR2 YSYEKL. V lost 0 bases and J 2 bases, leaving 9 bases between the germline ends. The CDR3 region has the DNA TGCGCCAGCAGCCAAGATGGGCAGAACACAGATACGCAGTATTTT. Protein product: CASSQDGQNTDTQYF.

This clonotype was recorded many times. The chain is built from TRBV7-9 and TRBJ2-1, with D unresolved. This CDR3 has 14 amino acids. V dropped 6 bases and J dropped 4 bases, with 13 bases sitting between them. Germline V gene data show CDR1 as SEHNR and CDR2 as FQNEAQ (reference sequence). This CDR3 reads CASSPLGSYNEQFF. The CDR3 DNA sequence: TGTGCCAGCAGTCCACTGGGATCATACAATGAGCAGTTCTTC.